Listed here are 20 T cell receptor beta chains from one sample, sequenced in a study of T cells after yellow fever vaccination. MiXCR, applied by TCRdb to the 5' RACE reads, yields one record per CDR3 protein. This sample carries around 260,000 distinct CDR3 sequences, around 5.2% of them seen once, and the ten largest clones take around 3.5%. The sample here was CD4+ T cells sorted from PBMCs, taken on the day of the yellow fever booster vaccination. Receptors were obtained from a man between 18 and 35 years old who received the YFV17D yellow fever vaccine.

The V and J genes are TRBV7-8 and TRBJ1-5; D uncertain. The CDR3 spans 15 residues. V was shortened by 1 base and J by 3 bases, with 10 bases between the two germline ends. The germline CDR1 and CDR2 sequences are SGHVS and FQNEAQ. The CDR3 sequence: CASSLGSGNNQPQHF. The CDR3 coding sequence is TGTGCCAGCAGCTTAGGTTCAGGAAACAATCAGCCCCAGCATTTT.

This clonotype came up a few times. V usage is TRBV7-2 and J usage is TRBJ2-5; D gene ambiguous. Deletions cut 1 base from V and 2 bases from J, with 5 bases between. CDR1 and CDR2 from the germline V gene are SGHTA and FQGNSA. CDR3 length: 13 residues. The CDR3 sequence: CASSLGEQETQYF. DNA for the CDR3: TGTGCCAGCAGCTTAGGAGAGCAAGAGACCCAGTACTTC.

This clonotype was seen ten or more times. The chain links TRBV9 to TRBJ2-3; D may be TRBD2 (7 bases). CDR3 size: 15 residues. Trimming pared 2 bases from V and 3 bases from J, leaving 13 bases between. Germline V gene data show CDR1 as SGDLS and CDR2 as YYNGEE. The CDR3 is CASSVGGRVTDTQYF. The CDR3 DNA is TGTGCCAGCAGCGTGGGGGGGCGAGTAACAGATACGCAGTATTTT.

The chain uses TRBV6-2 or TRBV6-3 and TRBJ2-5, with 10 bases fitting TRBD2. Germline assignment: CDR1 MNHEY and CDR2 SVGEGT. The CDR3 length is 16 residues. V shed 6 bases, J shed 4 bases, and the junction held 11 bases outside the gene matches. DNA for the CDR3: TGTGCCAGCAGGAAGGGGCCTAGCGGGGGAGCAGAGACCCAGTACTTC. Translating gives CASRKGPSGGAETQYF.

This clonotype was picked up a small number of times. The chain links TRBV7-9 to TRBJ1-4, with D maybe TRBD1 (5 bases). This CDR3 is 15 amino acids long. From germline, CDR1 is SEHNR and CDR2 FQNEAQ (reference sequence). V lost 5 bases and J lost 0, with 10 bases in between. CDR3 region: CASSGHAATNEKLFF. The CDR3 nucleotides read TGTGCCAGCAGCGGACACGCCGCAACTAATGAAAAACTGTTTTTT. The variable domain in full, completed from reference TRBV7-9 and TRBJ1-4, reads DTGVSQNPRHKITKRGQNVTFRCDPISEHNRLYWYRQTLGQGPEFLTYFQNEAQLEKSRLLSDRFSAERPKGSFSTLEIQRTEQGDSAMYLCASSGHAATNEKLFFGSGTQLSVL.

The chain couples TRBV6-5 to TRBJ1-1; D is possibly TRBD1 (5 bases). CDR1 MNHEY and CDR2 SVGAGI come from the germline V gene. V was clipped by 2 bases and J by 3 bases, with 10 bases between them. The CDR3 sequence is 14 residues long. The CDR3 region is CASSYGGRDTEAFF. The CDR3 nucleotides are TGTGCCAGCAGTTACGGGGGGAGGGACACTGAAGCTTTCTTT.

This clonotype has a handful of counts. This chain joins TRBV20-1 and TRBJ2-5; 11 bases map to TRBD2. Unmatched junction bases numbered 12, after V lost 6 bases and J lost 6 bases. The CDR3 totals 15 residues. Germline V CDR1 and CDR2: DFQATT, SNEGSKA (reference sequence). CDR3 loop: CSAPRLAGPAQTQYF. CDR3 sequence (DNA): TGCAGTGCCCCTCGACTAGCGGGGCCTGCGCAGACCCAGTACTTC.

This sequence joins TRBV24-1 and TRBJ2-1; TRBD2 agrees at 8 bases. CDR1 and CDR2 (germline): KGHDR, SFDVKD. The CDR3 contains 16 residues. Unmatched junction bases numbered 6, after V lost 4 bases and J lost 2 bases. The CDR3 DNA reads as TGTGCCACCAGTGACCATGCGGGGGGAGCCTACAATGAGCAGTTCTTC. It is translated as CATSDHAGGAYNEQFF.

In the case of this clonotype: It is unclear where the CDR3 begins or ends on the DNA, so no DNA is shown, and the CDR3 is as TCRdb lists it. CDR3 loop: CSASGQGAPGSCFF. V gene TRBV20-1 combines with J gene TRBJ2-2; the D call in the table, TRBD1, was not verified against the DNA. 14 amino acids form the CDR3, both terminal residues included. The V gene's germline CDR1 is DFQATT and CDR2 SNEGSKA (reference sequence).

This clonotype was seen a handful of times. The chain links TRBV6-2 or TRBV6-3 to TRBJ2-3; D is tentatively TRBD1 or TRBD2 (6 bases each). CDR3 length: 14 residues. Trimming left V 4 bases short and J 4 bases short, with 12 bases between. The germline CDR1 and CDR2 sequences are MNHEY and SVGEGT. CDR3 in amino acids: CASSLGGTADTQYF. The DNA of the CDR3 is TGTGCCAGCAGTTTGGGGGGCACCGCAGATACGCAGTATTTT.

This clonotype has just a few counts. The chain couples TRBV7-3 to TRBJ2-5; maybe TRBD2 (5 bases). Germline values: CDR1 SGHTA, CDR2 FQGTGA. The V and J ends lost 6 bases and 4 bases respectively, with 12 bases between them. The CDR3 has 13 amino acids. CDR3 sequence: CASSRGGGETQYF. The CDR3 DNA reads TGTGCCAGCAGTCGCGGAGGCGGAGAGACCCAGTACTTC. Based on the CDR3 plus reference TRBV7-3 and TRBJ2-5, the full variable domain is GAGVSQTPSNKVTEKGKYVELRCDPISGHTALYWYRQSLGQGPEFLIYFQGTGAADDSGLPNDRFFAVRPEGSVSTLKIQRTERGDSAVYLCASSRGGGETQYFGPGTRLLVL.

This clonotype was seen a handful of times. This rearrangement joins TRBV7-2 to TRBJ1-2; 8 bases are a match to TRBD1. V shed 5 bases and J 7 bases; nucleotides not matched to a gene: 9. This CDR3 is 14 amino acids long. The germline gives CDR1 SGHTA, CDR2 FQGNSA. The DNA of the CDR3 is TGTGCCAGCAGCCCTCAGACAGGGGAGGGTGGCTACACCTTC. Protein: CASSPQTGEGGYTF.

This clonotype came up a few times. This sequence joins TRBV6-5 and TRBJ2-5, with D perhaps TRBD2 (6 bases). This CDR3 comprises 16 residues. Germline V gene data show CDR1 as MNHEY and CDR2 as SVGAGI. Trimming left V 0 bases short and J 0 bases short, with 11 bases between. CDR3 DNA: TGTGCCAGCAGTTACTCCCTAGCGACTAACCAAGAGACCCAGTACTTC. This translates into CASSYSLATNQETQYF.

This clonotype was counted many times. The V call is TRBV5-1, the J call TRBJ2-3; a possible D gene is TRBD2 (7 bases). The ends were cut back, 5 bases at V and 3 bases at J, with 13 bases in the middle. The CDR3 loop spans 14 amino acids. The germline CDR1 and CDR2 sequences are SGHRS and YFSETQ. The CDR3 region is CASSRGAGTDTQYF. Written as DNA, the CDR3 is TGCGCCAGCAGTCGGGGGGCTGGGACAGATACGCAGTATTTT.

This clonotype was counted at least ten times. The chain uses TRBV7-2 and TRBJ1-2, with TRBD1 as a possible D gene (5 bases). The germline V gene has CDR1 SGHTA and CDR2 FQGNSA. CDR3 length: 15 residues. V lost 5 bases and J lost 6, with 19 bases in between. Here the CDR3 reads CASSRAGTTSDGYTF. CDR3 coding DNA: TGTGCCAGCAGCCGGGCTGGGACTACTTCCGATGGCTACACCTTC.

The chain couples TRBV4-1 to TRBJ2-1; TRBD2 agrees at 9 bases. The trim removed 4 bases at V and 6 bases at J, leaving 10 bases unmatched. Germline assignment: CDR1 MGHRA and CDR2 YSYEKL. The CDR3 covers 16 residues. The CDR3 region is CASSRSTGLAINEQFF. The DNA for the CDR3 is TGCGCCAGCAGCCGGAGTACGGGACTAGCCATCAATGAGCAGTTCTTC.

This clonotype showed up just a few times. The chain carries TRBV18 and TRBJ1-4; D unclear. Looked up from germline, CDR1 is KGHSH and CDR2 is LQKENI. The CDR3 loop spans 13 amino acids. V gave up 3 bases and J gave up 8 bases, with 10 bases separating them. This CDR3 is CASSPDIGEKLFF. The DNA of the CDR3 is TGTGCCAGCTCACCTGATATTGGGGAAAAACTGTTTTTT. Based on the CDR3 plus reference TRBV18 and TRBJ1-4, the full variable domain is NAGVMQNPRHLVRRRGQEARLRCSPMKGHSHVYWYRQLPEEGLKFMVYLQKENIIDESGMPKERFSAEFPKEGPSILRIQQVVRGDSAAYFCASSPDIGEKLFFGSGTQLSVL.

This clonotype came up a few times. This chain joins TRBV18 and TRBJ1-1, with D unclear. The V gene lost 1 base and the J gene lost 3 bases, with 12 bases spanning the gap. Germline V gene lookup returns CDR1 KGHSH and CDR2 LQKENI. The CDR3 loop spans 15 amino acids. CDR3 protein: CASSPQGRRDTEAFF. CDR3 DNA sequence: TGTGCCAGCTCACCACAGGGAAGGCGAGACACTGAAGCTTTCTTT.

V and J are TRBV19 and TRBJ2-3; 8 bases are a match to TRBD1. CDR3 length equals 18 residues. Germline values: CDR1 LNHDA, CDR2 SQIVND (reference sequence). Trimming at V came to 5 bases and at J to 1 base, leaving 14 bases not matched to a gene. The CDR3 sequence is CASSLRRTRGPGTDTQYF. The CDR3 DNA sequence: TGTGCCAGTAGTCTCCGGCGGACCAGGGGGCCAGGCACAGATACGCAGTATTTT. The full variable domain, rest sourced from reference TRBV19 and TRBJ2-3, is DGGITQSPKYLFRKEGQNVTLSCEQNLNHDAMYWYRQDPGQGLRLIYYSQIVNDFQKGDIAEGYSVSREKKESFPLTVTSAQKNPTAFYLCASSLRRTRGPGTDTQYFGPGTRLTVL.

This clonotype was recorded many times. CDR3 sequence reads: CASSPTGFTEAFF. In DNA, the CDR3 is TGTGCCAGCTCACCAACCGGGTTCACTGAAGCTTTCTTT. The chain combines TRBV18 with TRBJ1-1; the D is unclear. The CDR3 length is 13 residues. The V and J ends lost 2 bases and 4 bases respectively, with 8 bases between them. Germline assignment: CDR1 KGHSH and CDR2 LQKENI.